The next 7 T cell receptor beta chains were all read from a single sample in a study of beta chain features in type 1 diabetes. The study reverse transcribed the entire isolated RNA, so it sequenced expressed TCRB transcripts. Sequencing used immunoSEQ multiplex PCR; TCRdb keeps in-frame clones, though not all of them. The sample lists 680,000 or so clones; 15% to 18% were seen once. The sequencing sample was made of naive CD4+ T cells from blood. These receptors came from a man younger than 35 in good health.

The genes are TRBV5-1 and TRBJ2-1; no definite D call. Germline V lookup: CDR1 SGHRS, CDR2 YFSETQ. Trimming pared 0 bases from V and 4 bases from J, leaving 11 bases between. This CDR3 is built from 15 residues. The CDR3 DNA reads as TGCGCCAGCAGCTTGGCTGTTACAGAGTACAATGAGCAGTTCTTC. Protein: CASSLAVTEYNEQFF.

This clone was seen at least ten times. This CDR3 reads CASSLDSEQFF. The CDR3 DNA is TGTGCCAGCTCACTTGACAGTGAGCAGTTCTTC. The chain employs TRBV18 and TRBJ2-1, with D maybe TRBD1 (5 bases). The CDR3 sequence is 11 residues long. Germline V gene data show CDR1 as KGHSH and CDR2 as LQKENI. The V and J ends lost 4 bases and 9 bases respectively, with 7 bases between them.

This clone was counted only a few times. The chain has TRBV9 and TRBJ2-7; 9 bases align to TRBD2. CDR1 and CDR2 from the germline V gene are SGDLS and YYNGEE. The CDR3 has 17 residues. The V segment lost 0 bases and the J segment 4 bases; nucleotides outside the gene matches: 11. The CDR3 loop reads CASSVEAGGTGGYEQYF. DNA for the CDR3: TGTGCCAGCAGCGTAGAAGCGGGAGGAACCGGAGGATACGAGCAGTACTTC. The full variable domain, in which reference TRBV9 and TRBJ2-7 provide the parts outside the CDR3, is DSGVTQTPKHLITATGQRVTLRCSPRSGDLSVYWYQQSLDQGLQFLIQYYNGEERAKGNILERFSAQQFPDLHSELNLSSLELGDSALYFCASSVEAGGTGGYEQYFGPGTRLTVT.

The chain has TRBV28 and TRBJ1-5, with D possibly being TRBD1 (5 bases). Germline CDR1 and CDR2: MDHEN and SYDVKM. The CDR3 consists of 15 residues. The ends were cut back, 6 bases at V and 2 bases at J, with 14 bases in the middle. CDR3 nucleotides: TGTGCCAGCAGCATGGTACGGGGGGGCAATCAGCCCCAGCATTTT. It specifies CASSMVRGGNQPQHF.

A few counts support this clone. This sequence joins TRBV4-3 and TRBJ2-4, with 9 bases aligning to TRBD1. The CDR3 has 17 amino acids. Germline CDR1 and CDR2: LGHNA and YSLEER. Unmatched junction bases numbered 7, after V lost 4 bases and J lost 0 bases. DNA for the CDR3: TGCGCCAGCAGCCTACAGGGGGCCAACGTAGCCAAAAACATTCAGTACTTC. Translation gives CASSLQGANVAKNIQYF.

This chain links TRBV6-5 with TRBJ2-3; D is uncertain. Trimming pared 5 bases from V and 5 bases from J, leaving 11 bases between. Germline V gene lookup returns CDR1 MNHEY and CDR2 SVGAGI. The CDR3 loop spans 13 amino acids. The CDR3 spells CASSAPGQDTQYF. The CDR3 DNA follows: TGTGCCAGCAGTGCGCCTGGCCAAGATACGCAGTATTTT.

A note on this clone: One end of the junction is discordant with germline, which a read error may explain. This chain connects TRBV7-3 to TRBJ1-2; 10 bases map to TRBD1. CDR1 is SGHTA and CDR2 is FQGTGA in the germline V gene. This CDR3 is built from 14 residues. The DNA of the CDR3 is TGTGCCAGCAGCCTAACCCGACAGGGGGCCGGCTACACCTTC. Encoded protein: CASSLTRQGAGYTF.